The 20 T cell receptor beta chains reported below all come from one sample, sequenced in a study of blood T cell repertoires in COVID-19. Data came from immunoSEQ multiplex PCR; TCRdb stores just in-frame clones and leaves some out. The table has approximately 80,000 clones, more than 70% seen once; the top ten hold 8%. Input material: peripheral blood. These receptors all stem from a man aged 45-65 years with active COVID-19.

The V gene is TRBV7-2, the J gene TRBJ2-2, with D possibly being TRBD2 (5 bases). The germline V gene encodes CDR1 SGHTA and CDR2 FQGNSA. The CDR3 extends over 13 amino acids. V was cut by 5 bases and J by 4 bases, with 8 bases left in between. The CDR3 loop reads CASSRTFTGELFF. The CDR3 DNA follows: TGTGCCAGCAGCCGGACTTTCACCGGGGAGCTGTTTTTT.

V is TRBV27 and J is TRBJ1-5; a possible D gene is TRBD1 (5 bases). The V end lost 4 bases, the J end lost 3 bases, and 7 bases lay between the germline ends. In germline, CDR1 is MNHEY, CDR2 SMNVEV (reference sequence). The CDR3 is 13 amino acids. CDR3 region: CASSSGHNQPQHF. The CDR3 DNA sequence: TGTGCCAGCAGTTCAGGACACAATCAGCCCCAGCATTTT.

The CDR3 DNA sequence: TGTGCCACCAGTGATCCGGGACAGGGTATCTATGGCTACACCTTC. Amino acids: CATSDPGQGIYGYTF. This rearrangement joins TRBV24-1 to TRBJ1-2; TRBD1 matches 9 bases. Germline loops: CDR1 KGHDR, CDR2 SFDVKD. Trimming cost V 3 bases and J 4 bases; bases outside gene matches: 5. This CDR3 comprises 15 residues.

The chain uses TRBV28 and TRBJ2-2; 7 bases align to TRBD1. The CDR3 runs to 16 residues. Trimming at V came to 4 bases and at J to 5 bases, leaving 10 bases not matched to a gene. Per the germline V gene, CDR1 is MDHEN and CDR2 is SYDVKM. This CDR3 reads CASSYSPDRVTGELFF. Written as DNA, the CDR3 is TGTGCCAGCAGTTATTCACCTGACAGGGTTACCGGGGAGCTGTTTTTT.

The chain combines TRBV15 with TRBJ2-2, with 10 nucleotides matching TRBD2. From germline, CDR1 is LNHNV and CDR2 YYDKDF (reference sequence). J gave up 6 bases and V 0 bases, and 10 bases lay outside the gene matches. The CDR3 is made up of 18 amino acids. CDR3 region: CATSRESGRASYAGELFF. The CDR3 bases are TGTGCCACCAGCAGAGAAAGCGGGAGGGCAAGTTACGCCGGGGAGCTGTTTTTT. The whole variable domain, filled in from reference TRBV15 and TRBJ2-2, reads DAMVIQNPRYQVTQFGKPVTLSCSQTLNHNVMYWYQQKSSQAPKLLFHYYDKDFNNEADTPDNFQSRRPNTSFCFLDIRSPGLGDTAMYLCATSRESGRASYAGELFFGEGSRLTVL.

The V and J genes are TRBV7-3 and TRBJ2-5, with 8 bases identical to TRBD1. CDR1 is SGHTA, CDR2 FQGTGA, per germline. This CDR3 spans 15 amino acids. Trimming cost V 5 bases and J 5 bases; bases outside gene matches: 10. The CDR3 coding sequence is TGTGCCAGCAGCCTAGGTACAGGGGGAGGTGAGACCCAGTACTTC. Protein: CASSLGTGGGETQYF.

The V call is TRBV14, the J call TRBJ2-1; D call uncertain. CDR3 size: 17 residues. Germline values: CDR1 SGHDN, CDR2 FVKESK. V gave up 1 base and J gave up 4 bases, with 17 bases separating them. The CDR3 region is CASSQVAGGLAYNEQFF. In DNA form, the CDR3 reads TGTGCCAGCAGCCAAGTGGCTGGCGGATTGGCATACAATGAGCAGTTCTTC.

V is TRBV29-1 and J is TRBJ2-7; D remains unclear. The germline CDR1 and CDR2 sequences are SQVTM and ANQGSEA. The CDR3 covers 12 residues. V lost 4 bases, J lost 3 bases, and 10 bases lay in between. In DNA, the CDR3 is TGCAGCGTTGGGAGAGAGGACTACGAGCAGTACTTC. Translated, it gives CSVGREDYEQYF.

This chain links TRBV7-3 with TRBJ2-1; TRBD2 matches at 7 bases. The CDR3 has 14 residues. J was trimmed by 6 bases and V by 5 bases; bases with no gene match: 7. CDR1 and CDR2 from the germline V gene are SGHTA and FQGTGA. In DNA form, the CDR3 reads TGTGCCAGCAGCGAAACGGGGGGTTCCAATGAGCAGTTCTTC. Protein product: CASSETGGSNEQFF.

This rearrangement joins TRBV24-1 to TRBJ2-3, with 8 nucleotides matching TRBD1. From germline, CDR1 is KGHDR and CDR2 SFDVKD. The CDR3 has 14 residues. Losses at the gene ends were 3 bases for V and 9 bases for J; bases not matched to a gene: 7. CDR3 DNA: TGTGCCACCAGTGATCCCGGACAGGGCTGGACGCAGTATTTT. It is translated as CATSDPGQGWTQYF.

This clone was counted only a few times. The chain employs TRBV28 and TRBJ1-3; D is ambiguous. This CDR3 region has 14 residues. Trimming removed 4 bases at V and 4 bases at J, with 11 bases between. The germline CDR1 and CDR2 sequences are MDHEN and SYDVKM. The CDR3 reads CASSSGSPGNTIYF. The CDR3 bases are TGTGCCAGCAGTTCGGGATCTCCGGGAAACACCATATATTTT.

V usage is TRBV6-5 and J usage is TRBJ1-2, with D tentatively TRBD1 (5 bases). The CDR3 sequence is 13 residues long. Germline V gene sequence: CDR1 MNHEY, CDR2 SVGAGI. Trimming took 2 bases from V and 7 from J, leaving 11 bases between them. The CDR3, as DNA: TGTGCCAGCAGTTACGAGCGGGACGCTGGCTACACCTTC. Its translation is CASSYERDAGYTF.

This clone has ten or more counts. J is TRBJ2-1 and V is TRBV6-2 or TRBV6-3; 7 bases fit TRBD1. After removal of 0 bases from V and 4 bases from J, the junction contained 0 bases not matched to a gene. Germline V CDR1 and CDR2: MNHEY, SVGEGT. CDR3 length equals 14 residues. The CDR3, as DNA: TGTGCCAGCAGTTACTCGGGACAGTACAATGAGCAGTTCTTC. Its protein product is CASSYSGQYNEQFF.

The chain is built from TRBV7-9 and TRBJ2-3; no clear D. The CDR3 is made up of 12 amino acids. Germline CDR1 SEHNR, CDR2 FQNEAQ (reference sequence). Trimming shortened V by 5 bases and J by 6 bases, and 9 bases separated the two germline ends. The CDR3 reads CASSPPQDTQYF. The CDR3, as DNA: TGTGCCAGCAGCCCCCCGCAGGATACGCAGTATTTT.

The J gene is TRBJ2-1, the V gene TRBV28; 11 bases match TRBD2. Trimming took 6 bases from V and 5 from J; bases not matched to a gene: 9. The CDR3 is 16 residues long. Germline values: CDR1 MDHEN, CDR2 SYDVKM. CDR3 loop: CASSRLGLADDNEQFF. The CDR3 nucleotides read TGTGCCAGCAGCCGCCTGGGACTAGCGGATGACAATGAGCAGTTCTTC.

The chain has TRBV14 and TRBJ2-7; 9 bases are shared with TRBD1. The CDR3 totals 13 residues. Germline-derived CDR1 and CDR2 are SGHDN and FVKESK. V was clipped by 4 bases and J by 3 bases; unmatched bases: 1. The CDR3 nucleotides are TGTGCCAGCAGCCCGACAGGGGGCTACGAGCAGTACTTC. As protein: CASSPTGGYEQYF.

The chain uses TRBV5-1 and TRBJ1-1; tentatively, D is TRBD1 (5 bases). The V gene's germline CDR1 is SGHRS and CDR2 YFSETQ. V lost 3 bases to trimming and J lost 2 bases, with 11 bases between them. There are 14 residues in the CDR3. CDR3 amino acids: CASSSGISNTEAFF. The CDR3 bases are TGCGCCAGCAGCTCAGGGATTTCCAACACTGAAGCTTTCTTT.

The chain joins TRBV14 to TRBJ2-7, with D hard to call. The germline V and J ends were trimmed by 1 base and 0 bases, with 16 bases remaining between them. Germline lookup yields CDR1 SGHDN and CDR2 FVKESK. The CDR3 runs 17 residues. The CDR3: CASSQVSTVPSSYEQYF. CDR3 DNA: TGTGCCAGCAGCCAAGTTTCCACGGTTCCTAGCTCCTACGAGCAGTACTTC.

This clone has just a few counts. V usage is TRBV5-1 and J usage is TRBJ2-2; 10 bases are a match to TRBD1. With 4 bases clipped from V and 3 bases from J, the junction kept 6 bases outside the gene matches. CDR3 length equals 16 residues. Germline CDR1 reads SGHRS; CDR2 reads YFSETQ. As DNA, the CDR3 is TGCGCCAGCAGCACGACAGGGGGCGCGGACACCGGGGAGCTGTTTTTT. Translated: CASSTTGGADTGELFF.

This clone has only one observation. Written as DNA, the CDR3 is TGTGCCAGCAGCCTGACTAGCGGGGGGGCGAGCTCCTACAATGAGCAGTTCTTC. As protein: CASSLTSGGASSYNEQFF. The V gene is TRBV7-9, the J gene TRBJ2-1; TRBD2 agrees at 14 bases. CDR3 length: 18 amino acids. V trimming: 5 bases; J trimming: 0 bases; junction bases outside the gene matches: 6. Germline values: CDR1 SEHNR, CDR2 FQNEAQ (reference sequence).